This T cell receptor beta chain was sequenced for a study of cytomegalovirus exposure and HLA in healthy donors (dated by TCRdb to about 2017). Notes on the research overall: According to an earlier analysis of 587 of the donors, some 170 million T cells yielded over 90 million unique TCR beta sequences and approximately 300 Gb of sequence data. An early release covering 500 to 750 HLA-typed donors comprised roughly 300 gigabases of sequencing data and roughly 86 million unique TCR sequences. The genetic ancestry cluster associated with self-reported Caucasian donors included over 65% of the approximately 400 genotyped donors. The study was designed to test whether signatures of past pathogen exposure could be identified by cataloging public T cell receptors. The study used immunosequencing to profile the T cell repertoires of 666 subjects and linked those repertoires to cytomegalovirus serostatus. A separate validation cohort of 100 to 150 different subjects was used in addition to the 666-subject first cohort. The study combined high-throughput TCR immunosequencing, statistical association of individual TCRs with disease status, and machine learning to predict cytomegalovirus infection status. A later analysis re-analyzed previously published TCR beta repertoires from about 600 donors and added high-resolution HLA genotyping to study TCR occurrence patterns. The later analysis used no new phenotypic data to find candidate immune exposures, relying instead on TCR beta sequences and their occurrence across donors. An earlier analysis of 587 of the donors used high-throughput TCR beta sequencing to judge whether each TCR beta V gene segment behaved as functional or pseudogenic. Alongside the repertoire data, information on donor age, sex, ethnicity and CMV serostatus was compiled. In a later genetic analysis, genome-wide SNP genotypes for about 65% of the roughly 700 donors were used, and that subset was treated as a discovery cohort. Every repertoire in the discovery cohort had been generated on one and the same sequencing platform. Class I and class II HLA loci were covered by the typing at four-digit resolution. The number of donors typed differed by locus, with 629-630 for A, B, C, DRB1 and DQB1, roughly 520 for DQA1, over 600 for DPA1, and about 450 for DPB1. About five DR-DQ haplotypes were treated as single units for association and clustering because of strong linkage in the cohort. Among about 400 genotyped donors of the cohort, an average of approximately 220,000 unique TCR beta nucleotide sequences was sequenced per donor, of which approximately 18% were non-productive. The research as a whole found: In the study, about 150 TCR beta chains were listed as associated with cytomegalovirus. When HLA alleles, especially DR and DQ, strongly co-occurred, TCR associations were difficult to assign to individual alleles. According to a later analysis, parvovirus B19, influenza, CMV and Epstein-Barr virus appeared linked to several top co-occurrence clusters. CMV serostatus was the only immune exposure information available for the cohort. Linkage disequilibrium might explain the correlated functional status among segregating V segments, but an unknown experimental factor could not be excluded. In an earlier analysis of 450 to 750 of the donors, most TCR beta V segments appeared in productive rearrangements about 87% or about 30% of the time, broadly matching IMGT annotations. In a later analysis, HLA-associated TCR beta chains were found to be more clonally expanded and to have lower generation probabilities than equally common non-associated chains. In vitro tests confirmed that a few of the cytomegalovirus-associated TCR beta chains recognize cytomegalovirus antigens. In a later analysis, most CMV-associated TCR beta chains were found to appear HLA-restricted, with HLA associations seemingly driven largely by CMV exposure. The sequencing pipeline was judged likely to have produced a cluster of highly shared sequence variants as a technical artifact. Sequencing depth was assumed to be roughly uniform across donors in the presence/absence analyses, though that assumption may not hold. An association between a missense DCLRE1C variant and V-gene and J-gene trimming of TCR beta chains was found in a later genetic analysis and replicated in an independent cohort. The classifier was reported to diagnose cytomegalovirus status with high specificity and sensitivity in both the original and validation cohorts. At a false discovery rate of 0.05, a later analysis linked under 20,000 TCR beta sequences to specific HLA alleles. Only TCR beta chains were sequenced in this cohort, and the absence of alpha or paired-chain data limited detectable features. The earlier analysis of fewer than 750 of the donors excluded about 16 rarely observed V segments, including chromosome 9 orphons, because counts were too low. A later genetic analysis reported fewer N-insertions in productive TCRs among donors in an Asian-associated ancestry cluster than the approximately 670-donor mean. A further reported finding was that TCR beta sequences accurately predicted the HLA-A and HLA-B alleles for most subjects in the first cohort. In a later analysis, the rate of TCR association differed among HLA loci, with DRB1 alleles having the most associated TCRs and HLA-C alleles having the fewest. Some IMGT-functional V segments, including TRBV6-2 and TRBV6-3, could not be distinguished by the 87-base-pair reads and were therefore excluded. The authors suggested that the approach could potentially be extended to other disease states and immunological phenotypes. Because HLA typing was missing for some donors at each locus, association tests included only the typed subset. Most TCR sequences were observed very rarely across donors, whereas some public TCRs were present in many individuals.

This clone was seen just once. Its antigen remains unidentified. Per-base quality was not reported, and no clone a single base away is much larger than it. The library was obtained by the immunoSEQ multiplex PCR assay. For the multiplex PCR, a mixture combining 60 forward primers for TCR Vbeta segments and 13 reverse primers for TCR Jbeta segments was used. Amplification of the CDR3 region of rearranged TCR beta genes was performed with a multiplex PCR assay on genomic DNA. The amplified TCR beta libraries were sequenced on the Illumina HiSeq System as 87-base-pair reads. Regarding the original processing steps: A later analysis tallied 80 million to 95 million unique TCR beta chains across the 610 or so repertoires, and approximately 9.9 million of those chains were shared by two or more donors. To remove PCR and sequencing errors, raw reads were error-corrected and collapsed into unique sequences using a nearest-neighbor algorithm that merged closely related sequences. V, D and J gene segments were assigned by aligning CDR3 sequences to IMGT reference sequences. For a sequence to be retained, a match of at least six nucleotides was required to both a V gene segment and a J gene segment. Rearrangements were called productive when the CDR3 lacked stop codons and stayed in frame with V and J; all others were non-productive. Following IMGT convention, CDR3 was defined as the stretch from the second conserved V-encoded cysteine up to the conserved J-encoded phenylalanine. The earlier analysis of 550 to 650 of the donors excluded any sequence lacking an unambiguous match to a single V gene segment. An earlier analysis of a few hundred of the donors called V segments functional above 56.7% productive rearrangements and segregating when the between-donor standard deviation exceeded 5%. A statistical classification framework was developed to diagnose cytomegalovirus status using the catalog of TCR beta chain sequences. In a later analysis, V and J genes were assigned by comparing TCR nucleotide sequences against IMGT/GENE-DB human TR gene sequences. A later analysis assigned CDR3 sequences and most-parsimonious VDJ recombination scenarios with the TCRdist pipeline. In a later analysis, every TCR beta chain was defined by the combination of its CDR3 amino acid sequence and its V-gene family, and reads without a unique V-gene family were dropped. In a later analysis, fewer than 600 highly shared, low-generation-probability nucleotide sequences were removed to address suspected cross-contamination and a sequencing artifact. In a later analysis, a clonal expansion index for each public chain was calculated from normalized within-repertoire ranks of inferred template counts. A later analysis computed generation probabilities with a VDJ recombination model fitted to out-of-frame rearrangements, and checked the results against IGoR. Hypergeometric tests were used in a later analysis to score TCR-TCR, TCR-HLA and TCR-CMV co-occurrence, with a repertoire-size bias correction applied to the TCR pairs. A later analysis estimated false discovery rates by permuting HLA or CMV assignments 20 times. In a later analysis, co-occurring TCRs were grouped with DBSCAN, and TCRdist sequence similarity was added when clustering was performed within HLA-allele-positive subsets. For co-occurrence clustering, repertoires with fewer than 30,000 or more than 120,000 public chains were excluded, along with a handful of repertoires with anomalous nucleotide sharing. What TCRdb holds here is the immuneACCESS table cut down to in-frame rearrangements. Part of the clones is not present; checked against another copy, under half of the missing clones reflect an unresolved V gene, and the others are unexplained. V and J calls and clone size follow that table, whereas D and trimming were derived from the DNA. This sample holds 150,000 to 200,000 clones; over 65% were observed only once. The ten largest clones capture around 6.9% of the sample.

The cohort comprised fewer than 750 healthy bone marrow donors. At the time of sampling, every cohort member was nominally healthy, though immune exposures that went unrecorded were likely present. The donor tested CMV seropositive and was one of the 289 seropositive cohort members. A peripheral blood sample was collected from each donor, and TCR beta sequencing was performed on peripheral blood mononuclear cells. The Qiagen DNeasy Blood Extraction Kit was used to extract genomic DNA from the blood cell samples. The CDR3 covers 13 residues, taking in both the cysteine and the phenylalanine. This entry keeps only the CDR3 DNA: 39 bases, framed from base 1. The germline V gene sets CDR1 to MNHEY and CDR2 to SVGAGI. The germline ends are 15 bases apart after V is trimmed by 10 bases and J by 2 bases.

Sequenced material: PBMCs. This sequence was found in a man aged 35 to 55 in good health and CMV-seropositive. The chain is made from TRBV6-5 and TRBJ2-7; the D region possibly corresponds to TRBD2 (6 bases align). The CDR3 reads CATYGTAPYEQYF. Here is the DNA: TGTGCCACTTACGGGACTGCCCCCTACGAGCAGTACTTC.